This T cell receptor beta chain derives from a study of blood T cell repertoires in COVID-19. Study details: The samples span acute and convalescent COVID-19 from the United States, Italy and Spain. Sample material is recorded as cDNA or gDNA derived from T cells, B-cell-depleted T cells, or PBMCs.

Germline-derived CDR1 and CDR2 are SGDLS and YYNGEE. The CDR3 totals 13 residues. The V end was cut by 0 bases, the J end by 8 bases, with 11 bases between. Authors' processing steps: The authors estimated nucleated cell counts from reference gene primer amplification. Sequenced by immunoSEQ multiplex PCR; TCRdb stores in-frame clones only, minus some. Clone size and V and J calls were adopted from that table, with D and trimming inferred from the DNA. The table includes some 78,000 clones, nearly 90% detected once. This TCR derives from an elderly woman with active or convalescent COVID-19. V gene TRBV9 combines with J gene TRBJ2-5; the D gene is possibly TRBD2 (5 bases). Sequenced input: peripheral blood. The CDR3 is CASSVGPGKTQYF. CDR3 coding DNA: TGTGCCAGCAGCGTAGGGCCGGGGAAAACCCAGTACTTC.